Listed below are T cell receptor beta chains from one sample, sequenced in a study of blood T cells in healthy people across ages. TCRdb redid the calling of the 5' RACE reads with MiXCR, one entry per CDR3 protein. The sample records hundreds of thousands of distinct CDR3 sequences, around half being singletons. Sequencing was carried out using blood. The receptors shown here come from a woman in her sixties or seventies in good health. CDR3s include the opening cysteine and the closing phenylalanine or tryptophan. The order of the fields is clone size, J gene, D gene, V gene, CDR3 length, CDR3 protein, CDR3 DNA. A D gene is named only where the DNA matches it firmly. Some rows mark clone size as missing; the rest say once, few, many or name a class of expanded clone.

abundance: -; j_gene: TRBJ2-3; d_gene: -; v_gene: TRBV27; len: 15; CDR3aa: CASSFFPTSTDTQYF; CDR3nt: TGTGCCAGCAGTTTTTTCCCAACTAGCACAGATACGCAATATTTT
abundance: -; j_gene: TRBJ1-2; d_gene: -; v_gene: TRBV13; len: 12; CDR3aa: CASSHPNYGYTF; CDR3nt: TGTGCCAGCAGCCATCCTAACTATGGCTACACCTTC
abundance: -; j_gene: TRBJ1-1; d_gene: TRBD1; v_gene: TRBV6-1; len: 14; CDR3aa: CASSPGQGYPEAFF; CDR3nt: TGTGCCAGCAGCCCGGGACAGGGTTATCCTGAAGCTTTCTTT
abundance: once; j_gene: TRBJ2-5; d_gene: -; v_gene: TRBV4-2; len: 16; CDR3aa: CASSQAAGTGQETQYF; CDR3nt: TGTGCCAGCAGCCAGGCCGCCGGGACGGGCCAAGAGACCCAGTACTTC
abundance: -; j_gene: TRBJ2-7; d_gene: TRBD2; v_gene: TRBV12-3/TRBV12-4; len: 14; CDR3aa: CAGSRLAGYYEQYF; CDR3nt: TGTGCCGGCAGTAGACTAGCGGGATACTACGAGCAGTACTTC
abundance: -; j_gene: TRBJ2-7; d_gene: TRBD2; v_gene: TRBV5-5; len: 14; CDR3aa: CASSFGGRTYEQYF; CDR3nt: TGTGCCAGCAGCTTTGGCGGGAGGACCTACGAGCAGTACTTC
abundance: -; j_gene: TRBJ2-1; d_gene: TRBD2; v_gene: TRBV4-3; len: 18; CDR3aa: CASSIRLAGGPQGNEQFF; CDR3nt: TGCGCCAGCAGCATACGTCTAGCGGGAGGCCCCCAGGGCAATGAGCAGTTCTTC
abundance: -; j_gene: TRBJ2-7; d_gene: TRBD1; v_gene: TRBV7-9; len: 15; CDR3aa: CAGSSLGQGSYEQYF; CDR3nt: TGTGCCGGCAGCAGCTTAGGACAGGGGTCCTACGAGCAGTACTTC
abundance: -; j_gene: TRBJ2-3; d_gene: -; v_gene: TRBV3-1; len: 16; CDR3aa: CASSQENRDIADTQYF; CDR3nt: TGTGCCAGCAGCCAAGAAAACAGGGATATAGCAGATACGCAGTATTTT
abundance: -; j_gene: TRBJ2-2; d_gene: -; v_gene: TRBV20-1; len: 13; CDR3aa: CSAPRHDTGELFF; CDR3nt: TGCAGTGCTCCTCGACATGACACCGGGGAGCTGTTTTTT
abundance: -; j_gene: TRBJ2-5; d_gene: -; v_gene: TRBV20-1; len: 14; CDR3aa: CSADVGSNKETQYF; CDR3nt: TGCAGTGCTGACGTGGGAAGCAATAAAGAGACCCAGTACTTC
abundance: -; j_gene: TRBJ2-5; d_gene: TRBD1; v_gene: TRBV9; len: 16; CDR3aa: CASSVTGGLFGETQYF; CDR3nt: TGTGCCAGCAGCGTAACAGGGGGCCTGTTTGGAGAGACCCAGTACTTC
abundance: -; j_gene: TRBJ2-5; d_gene: -; v_gene: TRBV25-1; len: 13; CDR3aa: CASSEYRQETQYF; CDR3nt: TGTGCCAGCAGTGAATACAGGCAAGAGACCCAGTACTTC
abundance: -; j_gene: TRBJ2-1; d_gene: TRBD1; v_gene: TRBV7-2; len: 14; CDR3aa: CASSRDSVQETRFF; CDR3nt: TGTGCCAGCAGCCGGGACAGTGTACAAGAGACCCGGTTCTTC
abundance: -; j_gene: TRBJ2-3; d_gene: -; v_gene: TRBV7-2; len: 12; CDR3aa: CASSSGHDTQYF; CDR3nt: TGTGCCAGCAGCTCCGGCCACGATACGCAGTATTTT
abundance: -; j_gene: TRBJ1-1; d_gene: -; v_gene: TRBV6-6; len: 13; CDR3aa: CASSSALQGEAFF; CDR3nt: TGTGCCAGCAGTTCCGCTCTCCAAGGAGAGGCTTTCTTT
abundance: many; j_gene: TRBJ1-1; d_gene: -; v_gene: TRBV7-9; len: 13; CDR3aa: CASSLTVNTEAFF; CDR3nt: TGTGCCAGCAGCTTAACCGTGAACACTGAAGCTTTCTTT
abundance: many; j_gene: TRBJ2-3; d_gene: -; v_gene: TRBV5-1; len: 13; CDR3aa: CASSRGVTDTQYF; CDR3nt: TGCGCCAGCAGCAGGGGAGTCACAGATACGCAGTATTTT
abundance: few; j_gene: TRBJ2-1; d_gene: TRBD2; v_gene: TRBV20-1; len: 18; CDR3aa: CSARDRTSGKAGRNEQFF; CDR3nt: TGCAGTGCTAGAGATCGGACTAGCGGGAAAGCGGGGAGGAATGAGCAGTTCTTC
abundance: many; j_gene: TRBJ2-7; d_gene: -; v_gene: TRBV2; len: 13; CDR3aa: CASSEVFMYEQYF; CDR3nt: TGTGCCAGCAGTGAGGTCTTCATGTACGAGCAGTACTTC
abundance: -; j_gene: TRBJ1-2; d_gene: -; v_gene: TRBV6-4; len: 15; CDR3aa: CASKTTTLRPYGYTF; CDR3nt: TGTGCCAGCAAAACGACGACTCTGAGACCTTATGGCTACACCTTC
abundance: -; j_gene: TRBJ2-1; d_gene: TRBD1; v_gene: TRBV3-1; len: 13; CDR3aa: CASSRAGGNEQFF; CDR3nt: TGTGCCAGCAGCCGGGCAGGGGGCAATGAGCAGTTCTTC
abundance: -; j_gene: TRBJ1-2; d_gene: -; v_gene: TRBV7-2; len: 14; CDR3aa: CASSLEGRSYGYTF; CDR3nt: TGTGCCAGCAGCTTAGAGGGCCGAAGCTATGGCTACACCTTC
abundance: -; j_gene: TRBJ2-7; d_gene: -; v_gene: TRBV24-1; len: 11; CDR3aa: CATSGYGEQYF; CDR3nt: TGTGCCACCAGTGGGTATGGCGAGCAGTACTTC
abundance: -; j_gene: TRBJ2-1; d_gene: TRBD2; v_gene: TRBV4-3; len: 14; CDR3aa: CASSHGTSFNEQFF; CDR3nt: TGCGCCAGCAGCCACGGGACTAGCTTCAATGAGCAGTTCTTC
abundance: -; j_gene: TRBJ2-5; d_gene: -; v_gene: TRBV3-1; len: 15; CDR3aa: CASLQSGLLWETQYF; CDR3nt: TGTGCCAGCTTACAGTCGGGACTTCTCTGGGAGACCCAGTACTTC
abundance: few; j_gene: TRBJ1-2; d_gene: -; v_gene: TRBV7-3; len: 13; CDR3aa: CASSRDAGYGYTF; CDR3nt: TGTGCCAGCAGCCGTGACGCGGGCTATGGCTACACCTTC
abundance: once; j_gene: TRBJ2-5; d_gene: TRBD1; v_gene: TRBV15; len: 15; CDR3aa: CATSRDSSRGETQYF; CDR3nt: TGTGCCACCAGCAGAGATTCGTCCAGGGGGGAGACCCAGTACTTC
abundance: -; j_gene: TRBJ1-1; d_gene: -; v_gene: TRBV4-3; len: 14; CDR3aa: CASSQDVAPTEAFF; CDR3nt: TGCGCCAGCAGCCAAGACGTGGCCCCCACTGAAGCTTTCTTT
abundance: -; j_gene: TRBJ1-4; d_gene: -; v_gene: TRBV12-3/TRBV12-4; len: 13; CDR3aa: CASSGGSREKLFF; CDR3nt: TGTGCCAGCAGCGGGGGTTCTCGTGAAAAACTGTTTTTT
abundance: -; j_gene: TRBJ2-7; d_gene: -; v_gene: TRBV7-3; len: 14; CDR3aa: CACSPQGGNYEQYF; CDR3nt: TGTGCCTGCAGCCCACAGGGTGGCAACTACGAGCAGTACTTC
abundance: -; j_gene: TRBJ1-2; d_gene: -; v_gene: TRBV11-2; len: 15; CDR3aa: CASSLEATGIYGYTF; CDR3nt: TGTGCCAGCAGCCTAGAGGCTACAGGGATCTATGGCTACACCTTC
abundance: -; j_gene: TRBJ2-1; d_gene: TRBD1; v_gene: TRBV27; len: 15; CDR3aa: CASSLKGADYNEQFF; CDR3nt: TGTGCCAGCAGTCTTAAGGGGGCCGATTACAATGAGCAGTTCTTC
abundance: -; j_gene: TRBJ1-1; d_gene: -; v_gene: TRBV20-1; len: 12; CDR3aa: CSARPDTGEAFF; CDR3nt: TGCAGTGCAAGACCGGACACCGGGGAAGCTTTCTTT
abundance: -; j_gene: TRBJ2-5; d_gene: -; v_gene: TRBV20-1; len: 11; CDR3aa: CSATGAETQYF; CDR3nt: TGCAGTGCTACAGGGGCCGAGACCCAGTACTTC
abundance: -; j_gene: TRBJ2-1; d_gene: -; v_gene: TRBV20-1; len: 16; CDR3aa: CSARVGTGRFYNEQFF; CDR3nt: TGCAGTGCTAGAGTGGGGACTGGGCGATTCTACAATGAGCAGTTCTTC
abundance: -; j_gene: TRBJ2-5; d_gene: TRBD2; v_gene: TRBV5-1; len: 14; CDR3aa: CASSVLGGKETQYF; CDR3nt: TGCGCCAGCAGCGTTCTGGGGGGGAAAGAGACCCAGTACTTC
abundance: many; j_gene: TRBJ2-3; d_gene: TRBD2; v_gene: TRBV20-1; len: 15; CDR3aa: CSAATLAGGAGTQYF; CDR3nt: TGCAGTGCTGCGACACTAGCGGGAGGTGCTGGTACGCAGTATTTT
abundance: few; j_gene: TRBJ1-4; d_gene: -; v_gene: TRBV12-3/TRBV12-4; len: 14; CDR3aa: CASSSRVYNEKLFF; CDR3nt: TGTGCCAGCAGTTCCAGGGTTTATAATGAAAAACTGTTTTTT
abundance: -; j_gene: TRBJ2-5; d_gene: TRBD2; v_gene: TRBV6-1; len: 15; CDR3aa: CASSEASGRTETQYF; CDR3nt: TGTGCCAGCAGTGAGGCTAGCGGGAGAACAGAGACCCAGTACTTC
abundance: few; j_gene: TRBJ2-7; d_gene: TRBD2; v_gene: TRBV15; len: 17; CDR3aa: CATSRWTSGSRGREQYF; CDR3nt: TGTGCCACCAGCAGATGGACTAGCGGGAGTAGGGGGCGCGAGCAGTACTTC
abundance: once; j_gene: TRBJ1-4; d_gene: -; v_gene: TRBV7-2; len: 15; CDR3aa: CASSHSGADGEKLFF; CDR3nt: TGTGCCAGCAGCCACTCCGGGGCTGACGGTGAAAAACTGTTTTTT
abundance: -; j_gene: TRBJ2-7; d_gene: TRBD1; v_gene: TRBV7-2; len: 14; CDR3aa: CASSRGQGIYEQYF; CDR3nt: TGTGCCAGCAGCCGTGGACAGGGGATTTACGAGCAGTACTTC
abundance: many; j_gene: TRBJ2-7; d_gene: -; v_gene: TRBV29-1; len: 14; CDR3aa: CSVELVGRPYEQYF; CDR3nt: TGCAGCGTTGAATTAGTAGGGAGACCCTACGAGCAGTACTTC
abundance: many; j_gene: TRBJ2-5; d_gene: -; v_gene: TRBV29-1; len: 11; CDR3aa: CSGWVGETQYF; CDR3nt: TGCAGCGGATGGGTAGGGGAGACCCAGTACTTC
abundance: -; j_gene: TRBJ1-5; d_gene: -; v_gene: TRBV5-1; len: 14; CDR3aa: CASSLDTVGSPQHF; CDR3nt: TGCGCCAGCAGCTTGGACACGGTGGGCAGCCCCCAGCATTTT
abundance: -; j_gene: TRBJ1-6; d_gene: -; v_gene: TRBV7-2; len: 12; CDR3aa: CASSLDGSPLHF; CDR3nt: TGTGCCAGCAGCTTAGATGGTTCACCCCTCCACTTT
abundance: few; j_gene: TRBJ2-1; d_gene: -; v_gene: TRBV7-9; len: 14; CDR3aa: CASSLEGAYNEQFF; CDR3nt: TGTGCCAGCAGCTTAGAGGGGGCCTACAATGAGCAGTTCTTC
abundance: few; j_gene: TRBJ2-1; d_gene: -; v_gene: TRBV7-2; len: 16; CDR3aa: CASSLRPGAAYNEQFF; CDR3nt: TGTGCCAGCAGCTTAAGACCGGGAGCCGCCTACAATGAGCAGTTCTTC
abundance: -; j_gene: TRBJ1-1; d_gene: -; v_gene: TRBV4-3; len: 14; CDR3aa: CASSQGEMNTEAFF; CDR3nt: TGCGCCAGCAGCCAAGGGGAGATGAACACTGAAGCTTTCTTT